These T cell receptor beta chains were read from a single sample in a study of blood T cells in healthy people across ages. MiXCR was run by TCRdb on the 5' RACE reads, yielding one entry per CDR3 protein. The sample yields hundreds of thousands of distinct CDR3 sequences, roughly 25% seen once. In addition, the sample was reused for a study of T cells of mothers and their children.

The sequenced sample was blood. The receptors were gathered from a boy aged 5-17 years in good health. Both conserved end residues are trimmed from each CDR3. Not all rows give a size; the values are once, few, many and, for expanded clones, a class.

j_gene	abundance	v_gene	CDR3aa
TRBJ1-5	.	TRBV28	ASGSLNQPQH
TRBJ2-2	.	TRBV24-1	ATSDLQMRPALNTGELF
TRBJ2-7	few	TRBV6-5	ASSTTTSPTYEQY
TRBJ1-1	.	TRBV5-1	ASSLWGQGNTEAF
.	few	TRBV28	ASSPGEREQY
TRBJ1-2	few	TRBV7-3	ASSPGQESGYT
TRBJ1-2	.	TRBV4-1	ASSQGRQGRDGYT
TRBJ2-5	few	TRBV13	ASSYSDTQETQY
TRBJ2-7	few	TRBV6-5	ASSSKKGGGPYEQY
TRBJ2-1	few	TRBV4-1	ASSQDPARVVDNEQF